This TCR beta chain was recovered during a study of blood T cell repertoires in COVID-19. Study-level information: The analysed material was cDNA or gDNA that came from T cells, B-cell-depleted T cells, or PBMCs.

CDR3 length: 14 amino acids. Deletions cut 0 bases from V and 2 bases from J, with 7 bases between. Per germline, CDR1 MNHNS and CDR2 SASEGT. In the original processing: Scientists estimated how many nucleated cells there were by amplifying reference gene primers. The assay was immunoSEQ multiplex PCR, and TCRdb's table has in-frame clones only and misses some. V and J calls plus clone size are reproduced from that table; the DNA served to infer D and trimming. The sample lists approximately 91,000 clones, approximately 80% occurring once. The chain employs TRBV6-1 and TRBJ1-2; D unresolved. Sequencing input: peripheral blood. This receptor was obtained from a woman over 75 with acute or convalescent COVID-19. The CDR3 DNA is TGTGCCAGCAGTGAAGCGAGAGGAAACTATGGCTACACCTTC. The encoded protein is CASSEARGNYGYTF.